A selection of T cell receptor beta chains follows, all from one sample in a study of shared clonotypes between healthy human individuals. Clones were sequenced by immunoSEQ multiplex PCR, and TCRdb holds only the in-frame ones, with some missing. The profile shows some 2,000,000 clones, about 95% of them singletons. The sequencing sample was made of naive CD4+ T cells sorted from blood. The source of these receptors is a man in his late teens or twenties in good health. Each CDR3 is given with its conserved first and last residue. The order of the fields is clone size, D gene, V gene, J gene, CDR3 length, CDR3 protein, CDR3 DNA. D genes are given only for firm matches. Clone size is given for some rows only: seen once, a few or many times, or a class if the clone is expanded.

abundance: -
d_gene: TRBD2
v_gene: TRBV27
j_gene: TRBJ2-7
len: 17
CDR3aa: CASSPRRLAGGPYEQYF
CDR3nt: TGTGCCAGCAGTCCAAGACGACTAGCGGGAGGGCCCTACGAGCAGTACTTC

abundance: -
d_gene: -
v_gene: TRBV28
j_gene: TRBJ2-7
len: 14
CDR3aa: CAIQESGRVGEQYF
CDR3nt: TGTGCCATCCAGGAATCGGGCAGGGTGGGCGAGCAGTACTTC

abundance: once
d_gene: TRBD2
v_gene: TRBV10-3
j_gene: TRBJ2-1
len: 16
CDR3aa: CAISEGPGLAHPDKFF
CDR3nt: TGTGCCATCAGTGAGGGGCCCGGACTAGCGCACCCAGATAAGTTCTTC

abundance: -
d_gene: -
v_gene: TRBV10-1
j_gene: TRBJ2-3
len: 13
CDR3aa: CASSSDGQGTQYF
CDR3nt: TGCGCCAGCAGTTCAGACGGGCAAGGTACGCAGTATTTT

abundance: -
d_gene: TRBD1
v_gene: TRBV6-5
j_gene: TRBJ1-1
len: 14
CDR3aa: CASTKDRTNTEAFF
CDR3nt: TGTGCCAGCACGAAGGACAGGACGAACACTGAAGCTTTCTTT

abundance: -
d_gene: -
v_gene: TRBV11-2
j_gene: TRBJ2-2
len: 13
CDR3aa: CASSFSGPGELFF
CDR3nt: TGTGCCAGCAGCTTCTCGGGGCCCGGGGAGCTGTTTTTT

abundance: -
d_gene: -
v_gene: TRBV6-5
j_gene: TRBJ1-5
len: 14
CDR3aa: CASSTTGGDQPQHF
CDR3nt: TGTGCCAGCAGTACGACCGGGGGGGATCAGCCCCAGCATTTT

abundance: -
d_gene: TRBD1
v_gene: TRBV5-1
j_gene: TRBJ2-7
len: 14
CDR3aa: CALSWKGATHEQYF
CDR3nt: TGCGCCCTTTCGTGGAAGGGGGCTACCCACGAGCAGTACTTC

abundance: -
d_gene: TRBD2
v_gene: TRBV9
j_gene: TRBJ2-3
len: 16
CDR3aa: CASSVGTSGFTDTQYF
CDR3nt: TGTGCCAGCAGCGTAGGTACTAGCGGGTTTACAGATACGCAGTATTTT

abundance: -
d_gene: -
v_gene: TRBV13
j_gene: TRBJ2-7
len: 15
CDR3aa: CASSSNDRDSYEQYF
CDR3nt: TGTGCCAGCAGTTCAAACGACAGAGACTCCTACGAGCAGTACTTC

abundance: -
d_gene: -
v_gene: TRBV2
j_gene: TRBJ2-7
len: 13
CDR3aa: CASSLDEAARGVF
CDR3nt: TGTGCCAGCAGCCTAGACGAAGCCGCCCGCGGGGTTTTC

abundance: -
d_gene: -
v_gene: TRBV19
j_gene: TRBJ2-5
len: 13
CDR3aa: CASSRQVGETQYF
CDR3nt: TGTGCCAGTAGTAGACAGGTGGGAGAGACCCAGTACTTC

abundance: -
d_gene: -
v_gene: TRBV5-6
j_gene: TRBJ2-1
len: 15
CDR3aa: CASSAGQPSYNEQFF
CDR3nt: TGTGCCAGCAGCGCCGGACAGCCCTCCTACAATGAGCAGTTCTTC

abundance: -
d_gene: -
v_gene: TRBV30
j_gene: TRBJ2-1
len: 13
CDR3aa: CAWTSSTYNEQFF
CDR3nt: TGTGCCTGGACTAGCTCTACTTACAATGAGCAGTTCTTC

abundance: -
d_gene: TRBD2
v_gene: TRBV5-4
j_gene: TRBJ2-1
len: 14
CDR3aa: CASSLTSGFYEQFF
CDR3nt: TGTGCCAGCAGCTTGACTAGCGGGTTCTATGAGCAGTTCTTC

abundance: -
d_gene: TRBD1
v_gene: TRBV11-3
j_gene: TRBJ1-1
len: 14
CDR3aa: CASSRQGEGTEAFF
CDR3nt: TGTGCCAGCAGCCGACAGGGGGAGGGGACTGAAGCTTTCTTT

abundance: -
d_gene: -
v_gene: TRBV18
j_gene: TRBJ2-3
len: 15
CDR3aa: CASSPPRGSTDTQYF
CDR3nt: TGTGCCAGCTCACCACCTCGGGGTTCCACAGATACGCAGTATTTT

abundance: -
d_gene: TRBD1
v_gene: TRBV4-1
j_gene: TRBJ2-5
len: 14
CDR3aa: CASSQGDRGETQYF
CDR3nt: TGCGCCAGCAGCCAAGGGGACAGGGGAGAGACCCAGTACTTC

abundance: -
d_gene: -
v_gene: TRBV30
j_gene: TRBJ1-2
len: 18
CDR3aa: CAWSVAVQELNLNYGYTF
CDR3nt: TGTGCCTGGAGTGTGGCCGTCCAAGAACTTAACCTTAACTATGGCTACACCTTC

abundance: -
d_gene: TRBD1
v_gene: TRBV4-1
j_gene: TRBJ1-2
len: 17
CDR3aa: CASSQRPGQGDHGGYTF
CDR3nt: TGCGCCAGCAGCCAACGTCCAGGACAGGGAGATCACGGTGGCTACACCTTC

abundance: once
d_gene: TRBD1
v_gene: TRBV2
j_gene: TRBJ1-4
len: 14
CDR3aa: CASLDRGGSEKLFF
CDR3nt: TGTGCCAGCCTAGACAGGGGTGGGAGTGAAAAACTGTTTTTT

abundance: -
d_gene: -
v_gene: TRBV27
j_gene: TRBJ2-1
len: 12
CDR3aa: CASSPPGRGEFF
CDR3nt: TGTGCCAGCAGTCCCCCTGGGAGGGGGGAGTTCTTC

abundance: -
d_gene: -
v_gene: TRBV9
j_gene: TRBJ2-2
len: 13
CDR3aa: CASSVEGFGELFF
CDR3nt: TGTGCCAGCAGCGTAGAGGGCTTCGGGGAGCTGTTTTTT

abundance: -
d_gene: -
v_gene: TRBV21-1
j_gene: TRBJ2-5
len: 18
CDR3aa: CASSKEETSGRAWETQYF
CDR3nt: TGTGCCAGCAGCAAAGAAGAGACTAGCGGGAGGGCATGGGAGACCCAGTACTTC

abundance: -
d_gene: -
v_gene: TRBV7-2
j_gene: TRBJ2-7
len: 16
CDR3aa: CASSLYGGSGSYEQYF
CDR3nt: TGTGCCAGCAGCTTATACGGGGGATCAGGCTCCTACGAGCAGTACTTC

abundance: -
d_gene: -
v_gene: TRBV6-5
j_gene: TRBJ1-6
len: 12
CDR3aa: CASSSGGVTLHF
CDR3nt: TGTGCCAGCAGTTCCGGGGGGGTAACCCTCCACTTT

abundance: -
d_gene: TRBD1
v_gene: TRBV30
j_gene: TRBJ1-5
len: 15
CDR3aa: CAWSVQDRGNQPQHF
CDR3nt: TGTGCCTGGAGTGTACAGGACAGGGGCAATCAGCCCCAGCATTTT

abundance: -
d_gene: -
v_gene: TRBV6-6
j_gene: TRBJ2-7
len: 12
CDR3aa: CASRRGTYEQYF
CDR3nt: TGTGCCAGCAGGAGGGGAACCTACGAGCAGTACTTC

abundance: few
d_gene: -
v_gene: TRBV28
j_gene: TRBJ1-6
len: 15
CDR3aa: CASSTLREGGSPLHF
CDR3nt: TGTGCCAGCAGTACCCTGAGGGAAGGTGGTTCACCCCTCCACTTT

abundance: -
d_gene: TRBD1
v_gene: TRBV11-2
j_gene: TRBJ2-7
len: 15
CDR3aa: CASSFTDRGAYEQYF
CDR3nt: TGTGCCAGCAGCTTTACCGACAGGGGAGCCTACGAGCAGTACTTC

abundance: -
d_gene: TRBD1
v_gene: TRBV5-1
j_gene: TRBJ2-7
len: 15
CDR3aa: CASSLGGQGAYEQYF
CDR3nt: TGCGCCAGCAGCTTGGGAGGACAGGGGGCGTACGAGCAGTACTTC

abundance: -
d_gene: TRBD1
v_gene: TRBV11-3
j_gene: TRBJ2-1
len: 15
CDR3aa: CASSNRDRNRGEQFF
CDR3nt: TGTGCCAGCAGCAACCGGGACAGAAACCGGGGTGAGCAGTTCTTC

abundance: -
d_gene: -
v_gene: TRBV9
j_gene: TRBJ1-2
len: 15
CDR3aa: CASSVQNTANYGYTF
CDR3nt: TGTGCCAGCAGCGTACAGAACACTGCTAACTATGGCTACACCTTC

abundance: once
d_gene: -
v_gene: TRBV10-3
j_gene: TRBJ1-1
len: 16
CDR3aa: CAISDRIGPRRTEAFF
CDR3nt: TGTGCCATCAGTGATCGTATAGGACCTAGGAGGACTGAAGCTTTCTTT

abundance: -
d_gene: -
v_gene: TRBV21-1
j_gene: TRBJ2-1
len: 12
CDR3aa: CASLVPANEQFF
CDR3nt: TGTGCCAGTCTCGTTCCGGCCAATGAGCAGTTCTTC

abundance: few
d_gene: TRBD2
v_gene: TRBV7-9
j_gene: TRBJ2-5
len: 12
CDR3aa: CASSRLAETQYF
CDR3nt: TGTGCCAGCAGCCGACTAGCGGAGACCCAGTACTTC

abundance: -
d_gene: TRBD2
v_gene: TRBV7-2
j_gene: TRBJ2-1
len: 15
CDR3aa: CASSLGLAGSDEQFF
CDR3nt: TGTGCCAGCAGCTTAGGGCTAGCGGGATCGGATGAGCAGTTCTTC

abundance: once
d_gene: -
v_gene: TRBV30
j_gene: TRBJ1-5
len: 15
CDR3aa: CAWSVLGGGNQPQHF
CDR3nt: TGTGCCTGGAGTGTACTCGGGGGCGGAAATCAGCCCCAGCATTTT

abundance: -
d_gene: -
v_gene: TRBV7-2
j_gene: TRBJ1-1
len: 13
CDR3aa: CASSFSGNTEAFF
CDR3nt: TGTGCCAGCAGCTTCAGTGGGAACACTGAAGCTTTCTTT

abundance: -
d_gene: -
v_gene: TRBV11-2
j_gene: TRBJ1-4
len: 14
CDR3aa: CASKPDMLSEKLFF
CDR3nt: TGTGCCAGCAAGCCGGACATGTTGAGTGAAAAACTGTTTTTT

abundance: -
d_gene: -
v_gene: TRBV5-1
j_gene: TRBJ2-1
len: 15
CDR3aa: CASSLAGRLFNEQFF
CDR3nt: TGCGCCAGCAGCTTGGCCGGGAGACTTTTCAATGAGCAGTTCTTC

abundance: -
d_gene: -
v_gene: TRBV27
j_gene: TRBJ2-1
len: 14
CDR3aa: CASTGSGRRNEQFF
CDR3nt: TGTGCCAGCACCGGATCTGGACGGCGGAATGAGCAGTTCTTC

abundance: -
d_gene: -
v_gene: TRBV4-3
j_gene: TRBJ1-4
len: 17
CDR3aa: CASSQEYTPGSNEKLFF
CDR3nt: TGCGCCAGCAGCCAAGAGTACACGCCAGGGAGTAATGAAAAACTGTTTTTT

abundance: -
d_gene: -
v_gene: TRBV4-1
j_gene: TRBJ1-1
len: 13
CDR3aa: CASSPSGGTTAFF
CDR3nt: TGCGCCAGCAGCCCTTCCGGAGGGACAACGGCTTTCTTT

abundance: many
d_gene: -
v_gene: TRBV18
j_gene: TRBJ2-5
len: 12
CDR3aa: CASSPTRETQYF
CDR3nt: TGTGCCAGCTCACCCACCAGAGAGACCCAGTACTTC

abundance: -
d_gene: TRBD1
v_gene: TRBV19
j_gene: TRBJ2-7
len: 15
CDR3aa: CASSYGGQVAYEQYF
CDR3nt: TGTGCCAGTAGTTATGGGGGACAGGTCGCCTACGAGCAGTACTTC

abundance: -
d_gene: TRBD2
v_gene: TRBV10-3
j_gene: TRBJ2-1
len: 14
CDR3aa: CASASGPSYNEQFF
CDR3nt: TGTGCCAGCGCTAGCGGGCCTTCCTACAATGAGCAGTTCTTC

abundance: -
d_gene: -
v_gene: TRBV5-1
j_gene: TRBJ2-2
len: 15
CDR3aa: CASSLEASLAGELFF
CDR3nt: TGCGCCAGCAGCTTGGAGGCTAGCTTGGCCGGGGAGCTGTTTTTT

abundance: -
d_gene: -
v_gene: TRBV28
j_gene: TRBJ1-4
len: 14
CDR3aa: CATGTPSTNEKLFF
CDR3nt: TGTGCCACCGGGACTCCCTCAACTAATGAAAAACTGTTTTTT

abundance: -
d_gene: -
v_gene: TRBV7-2
j_gene: TRBJ2-4
len: 18
CDR3aa: CASSFRTPFSRVKNIQYF
CDR3nt: TGTGCCAGCAGCTTCAGGACTCCCTTCTCTAGGGTCAAAAACATTCAGTACTTC

abundance: -
d_gene: -
v_gene: TRBV11-3
j_gene: TRBJ2-6
len: 14
CDR3aa: CASGSGGGANVLTF
CDR3nt: TGTGCCAGCGGATCAGGTGGTGGGGCCAACGTCCTGACTTTC

abundance: -
d_gene: -
v_gene: TRBV6-1
j_gene: TRBJ2-1
len: 16
CDR3aa: CASSEIKGPLYNEQFF
CDR3nt: TGTGCCAGCAGTGAAATCAAAGGACCGCTCTACAATGAGCAGTTCTTC

abundance: -
d_gene: -
v_gene: TRBV7-2
j_gene: TRBJ2-7
len: 13
CDR3aa: CASSTTVGYEQYF
CDR3nt: TGTGCCAGCAGCACCACGGTTGGCTACGAGCAGTACTTC

abundance: -
d_gene: TRBD2
v_gene: TRBV5-1
j_gene: TRBJ2-7
len: 16
CDR3aa: CASSLDKGRVGYEQYF
CDR3nt: TGCGCCAGCAGCTTGGACAAGGGGAGGGTGGGCTACGAGCAGTACTTC

abundance: -
d_gene: TRBD1
v_gene: TRBV28
j_gene: TRBJ1-2
len: 14
CDR3aa: CASLRGQVGYGYTF
CDR3nt: TGTGCCAGCCTACGGGGACAGGTGGGCTATGGCTACACCTTC